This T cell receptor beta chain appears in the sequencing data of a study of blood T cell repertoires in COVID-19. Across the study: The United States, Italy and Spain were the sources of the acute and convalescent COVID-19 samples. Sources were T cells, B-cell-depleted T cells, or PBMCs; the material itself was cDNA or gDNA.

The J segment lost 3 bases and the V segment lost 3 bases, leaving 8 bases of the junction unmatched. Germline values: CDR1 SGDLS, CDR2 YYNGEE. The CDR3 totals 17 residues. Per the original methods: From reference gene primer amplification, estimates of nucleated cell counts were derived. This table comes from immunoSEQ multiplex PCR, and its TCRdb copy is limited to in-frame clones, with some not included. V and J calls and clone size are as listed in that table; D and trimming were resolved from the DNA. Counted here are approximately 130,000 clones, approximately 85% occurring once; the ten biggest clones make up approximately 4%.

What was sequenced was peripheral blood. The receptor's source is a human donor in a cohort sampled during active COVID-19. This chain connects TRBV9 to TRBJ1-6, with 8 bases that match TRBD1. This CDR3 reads CASSARGDRHYNSPLHF. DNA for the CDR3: TGTGCCAGCAGCGCGAGGGGGGACAGGCACTATAATTCACCCCTCCACTTT.